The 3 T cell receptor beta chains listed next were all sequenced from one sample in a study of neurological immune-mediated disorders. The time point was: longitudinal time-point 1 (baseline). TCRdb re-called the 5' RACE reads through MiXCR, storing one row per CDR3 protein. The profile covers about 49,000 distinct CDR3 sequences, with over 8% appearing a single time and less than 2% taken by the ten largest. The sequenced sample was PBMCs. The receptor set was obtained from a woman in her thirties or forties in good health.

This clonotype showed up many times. CDR3 region: CSATRGAGSYEQYF. CDR3 coding DNA: TGCAGTGCTACCCGGGGAGCGGGGTCCTACGAGCAGTACTTC. The chain is built from TRBV20-1 and TRBJ2-7; 7 bases align to TRBD2. V lost 4 bases and J lost 1; bases outside the gene matches: 7. There are 14 residues in the CDR3. Germline CDR1 reads DFQATT; CDR2 reads SNEGSKA (reference sequence).

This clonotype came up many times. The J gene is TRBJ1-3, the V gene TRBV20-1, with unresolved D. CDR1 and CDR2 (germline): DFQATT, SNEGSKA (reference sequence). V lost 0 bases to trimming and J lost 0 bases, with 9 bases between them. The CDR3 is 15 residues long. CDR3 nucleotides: TGCAGTGCTAGAGAGTACGGGTACTCTGGAAACACCATATATTTT. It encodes CSAREYGYSGNTIYF.

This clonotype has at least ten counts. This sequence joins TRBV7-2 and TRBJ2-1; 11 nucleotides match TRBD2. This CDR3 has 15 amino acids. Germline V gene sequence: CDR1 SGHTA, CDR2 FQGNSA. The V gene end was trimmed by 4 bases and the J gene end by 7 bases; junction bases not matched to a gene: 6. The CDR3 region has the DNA TGTGCCAGCAGCTCACTTAGCGGGGGGGCAAATGAGCAGTTCTTC. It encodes CASSSLSGGANEQFF.